These T cell receptor beta chains were read from a single sample in a study of OX40 agonist ivuxolimab in advanced cancers. Libraries were prepared by immunoSEQ multiplex PCR; TCRdb keeps only in-frame clonotypes and omits some of them. The sample shows about 63,000 clones, about 81% of them seen only once. Sequenced material: CD4+ or CD8+ T cells sorted from blood, taken in a trial of the OX40 agonist ivuxolimab. These receptors all come from an adult with an advanced solid tumor such as melanoma, head and neck, liver or kidney cancer. Both conserved end residues are part of each CDR3. A D gene is named only where the DNA matches it firmly. Some rows mark clone size as missing; the rest say once, few, many or name a class of expanded clone.

j_gene | v_gene | d_gene | abundance | CDR3nt | CDR3aa
TRBJ2-4 | TRBV5-6 | NA | NA | TGTGCCAGCAGGTTCGGCGGAGGGATAAACATTCAGTACTTC | CASRFGGGINIQYF
TRBJ2-5 | TRBV7-2 | NA | NA | TGTGCCAGCAGCTACAGGGAGGACCGCGAGACCCAGTACTTC | CASSYREDRETQYF
TRBJ1-5 | TRBV5-1 | NA | few | TGCGCCAGCAGCCGTATCGGGGGCGACAATCAGCCCCAGCATTTT | CASSRIGGDNQPQHF
TRBJ1-5 | TRBV7-2 | NA | NA | TGTGCCAGCAGCTTAGTTTCCAGGGTAGGACAGCCCCAGCATTTT | CASSLVSRVGQPQHF
TRBJ2-7 | TRBV12-5 | NA | NA | TGTGCTAGCGGACAAATCCGCGAGCAGTACTTC | CASGQIREQYF
TRBJ1-4 | TRBV7-7 | NA | NA | TGTGCCAGCAGCTTAGAAGCTGGTAATGAAAAACTGTTTTTT | CASSLEAGNEKLFF
TRBJ2-5 | TRBV7-9 | NA | NA | TGTGCCAGCCTCCGGCGGACACAAGAGACCCAGTACTTC | CASLRRTQETQYF
TRBJ1-2 | TRBV18 | TRBD1 | few | TGTGCCAGCTCACCGACGACAGGGGGCGTAAACTATGGCTACACCTTC | CASSPTTGGVNYGYTF
TRBJ1-5 | TRBV15 | NA | NA | TGTGCCACCAGCAGAGATCACAATAGCAATCAGCCCCAGCATTTT | CATSRDHNSNQPQHF
TRBJ2-5 | TRBV9 | NA | NA | TGTGCCAGCAGCGTAGATAGGACGGAGACCCAGTACTTC | CASSVDRTETQYF
TRBJ2-7 | TRBV6-1 | TRBD1 | NA | TGTGCCAGCAGCGTGGACAGGGACCCACTCTACGAGCAGTACTTC | CASSVDRDPLYEQYF
TRBJ2-1 | TRBV5-5 | NA | NA | TGTGCCAGCAGCCCCCCGGGGGCTAACTACAATGAGCAGTTCTTC | CASSPPGANYNEQFF
TRBJ1-5 | TRBV27 | NA | NA | TGTGCCAGCAGTTTAACTCGGGATCAGCCCCAGCATTTT | CASSLTRDQPQHF
TRBJ1-5 | TRBV21-1 | NA | NA | TGTGCCAGCAGCAAAGCCCCAACGGAAACAACAGATCAGCCCCAGCATTTT | CASSKAPTETTDQPQHF
TRBJ1-5 | TRBV4-3 | NA | few | TGCGCCAGCAGCCACGGACCGGGCCAGCCCCAGCATTTT | CASSHGPGQPQHF
TRBJ2-2 | TRBV9 | TRBD1 | NA | TGTGCCAGCAGCGGAGCCCCGACAGGGGTGAACACCGGGGAGCTGTTTTTT | CASSGAPTGVNTGELFF
TRBJ1-1 | TRBV19 | NA | NA | TGTGCCAGTAGTATCACAGTAATGAACACTGAAGCTTTCTTT | CASSITVMNTEAFF
TRBJ2-1 | TRBV2 | TRBD1 | NA | TGTGCCAGCCGGAACAGGGGACAGGGAAAGAATGAGCAGTTCTTC | CASRNRGQGKNEQFF
TRBJ2-2 | TRBV9 | NA | NA | TGTGCCAGCGGGCGGGGGCCGAACACCGGGGAGCTGTTTTTT | CASGRGPNTGELFF
TRBJ2-3 | TRBV5-1 | NA | NA | TGCGCCAGCAGCTTTAATGAGTGGCAACCTACAAATACGCAGTATTTT | CASSFNEWQPTNTQYF
TRBJ1-2 | TRBV6-6 | NA | NA | TGTGCCAGCAGGGACGGACAGAGACGAAACTATGGCTACACCTTC | CASRDGQRRNYGYTF
TRBJ1-5 | TRBV19 | NA | NA | TGTGCCAGTAGTATGGGAGGGATTAGCAATCAGCCCCAGCATTTT | CASSMGGISNQPQHF
TRBJ1-6 | TRBV28 | NA | NA | TGTGCCAGCAGTATAGGGACTAGGAATTCACCCCTCCACTTT | CASSIGTRNSPLHF
TRBJ2-2 | TRBV7-2 | TRBD1 | NA | TGTGCCAGCAGCTTAGAGGGGGCTGGCACCGGGGAGCTGTTTTTT | CASSLEGAGTGELFF
TRBJ1-2 | TRBV2 | NA | NA | TGTGCCAGCAATCGGAACTATGGCTACACCTTC | CASNRNYGYTF
TRBJ2-7 | TRBV27 | NA | NA | TGTGCCAGCAGGTTTTCCAGGACATCCTACGAGCAGTACTTC | CASRFSRTSYEQYF
TRBJ1-6 | TRBV30 | NA | NA | TGTGCCTGGAGTGCAGGAGAATCACCCCTCCACTTT | CAWSAGESPLHF
TRBJ1-2 | TRBV5-4 | TRBD1 | NA | TGTGCCAGCAGCTCAATTGCCCGGGACAGGGGGCCGGGCACCTTC | CASSSIARDRGPGTF
TRBJ2-5 | TRBV19 | NA | NA | TGTGCCAGTAGTCCCTCCCAAGAGACCCAGTACTTC | CASSPSQETQYF
TRBJ2-7 | TRBV18 | TRBD1 | NA | TGTGCCAGCTCACCACCGATGGGACAGGGTTCCGAGCAGTACTTC | CASSPPMGQGSEQYF
TRBJ2-7 | TRBV7-2 | TRBD1 | NA | TGTGCCAGCAGCTACCGGGACAGCTCCTACGAGCAGTACTTC | CASSYRDSSYEQYF
TRBJ1-1 | TRBV27 | TRBD1 | NA | TGTGCCAGCAGTTCCACGACAGGGAGGGCTTTCTTT | CASSSTTGRAFF
TRBJ1-2 | TRBV19 | TRBD1 | NA | TGTGCCAGTAGTACACGGGACAGCAAAAACTATGGCTACACCTTC | CASSTRDSKNYGYTF
TRBJ2-5 | TRBV10-1 | NA | NA | TGCGCCAGCAGTGAGTCCGCCCAAGTACAAGAGACCCAGTACTTC | CASSESAQVQETQYF
TRBJ1-4 | TRBV4-2 | NA | NA | TGTGCCAGCAGCCAAGAGGCCAGTTCAATCCCAACTAATGAAAAACTGTTTTTT | CASSQEASSIPTNEKLFF
TRBJ1-5 | TRBV7-3 | TRBD1 | NA | TGTGCCAGCAGCTCAACAGGGGGGAATCAGCCCCAGCATTTT | CASSSTGGNQPQHF
TRBJ2-5 | TRBV9 | TRBD2 | NA | TGTGCCAGCAGCGTGGCCCTAGCGGGGGGGCCCCAAGAGACCCAGTACTTC | CASSVALAGGPQETQYF
TRBJ2-7 | TRBV30 | NA | few | TGTGCCTGGAGTGTACCACCTCAGGGGCTATCGCAGTACTTC | CAWSVPPQGLSQYF
TRBJ2-7 | TRBV9 | NA | NA | TGTGCCAGCAGCGCAGGATACGAGCAGTACTTC | CASSAGYEQYF
TRBJ2-7 | TRBV30 | NA | NA | TGTGCCTGGAGTGTACGATTTCAGGGGTTAGCCGAGCAGTACTTC | CAWSVRFQGLAEQYF
TRBJ1-5 | TRBV7-7 | NA | NA | TGTGCCAGCAGCATAAATAGCAATCAGCCCCAGCATTTT | CASSINSNQPQHF
TRBJ2-1 | TRBV4-2 | NA | once | TGTGCCAGCAGCCAAGAGCTCCGAGCCCTAGAGTACAATGAGCAGTTCTTC | CASSQELRALEYNEQFF
TRBJ1-1 | TRBV27 | NA | NA | TGTGCCAGTTGGTTGGAGAGGAACACTGAAGCTTTCTTT | CASWLERNTEAFF
TRBJ1-6 | TRBV5-1 | TRBD1 | NA | TGCGCCAGCAGCTTAGGACAGGGGAATTCACCCCTCCACTTT | CASSLGQGNSPLHF
TRBJ1-6 | TRBV10-3 | NA | NA | TGTGCCATCAGTGAAGATCAGGGAGGGGCTAATGATTCACCCCTCCACTTT | CAISEDQGGANDSPLHF
TRBJ1-4 | TRBV19 | NA | NA | TGTGCCAGTAGTATCGAAAGCCGTTGGGAAAAACTGTTTTTT | CASSIESRWEKLFF